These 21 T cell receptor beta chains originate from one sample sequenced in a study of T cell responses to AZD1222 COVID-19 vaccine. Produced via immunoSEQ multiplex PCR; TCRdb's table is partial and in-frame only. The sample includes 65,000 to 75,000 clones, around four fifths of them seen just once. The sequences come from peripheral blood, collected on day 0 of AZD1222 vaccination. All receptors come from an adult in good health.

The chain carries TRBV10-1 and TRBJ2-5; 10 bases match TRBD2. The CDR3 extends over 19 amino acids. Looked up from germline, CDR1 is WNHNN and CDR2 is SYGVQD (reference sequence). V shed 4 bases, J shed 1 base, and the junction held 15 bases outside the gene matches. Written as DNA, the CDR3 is TGCGCCAGCAGTGTAGCGGGGGGCGGAGCCACAACACCCCAAGAGACCCAGTACTTC. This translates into CASSVAGGGATTPQETQYF.

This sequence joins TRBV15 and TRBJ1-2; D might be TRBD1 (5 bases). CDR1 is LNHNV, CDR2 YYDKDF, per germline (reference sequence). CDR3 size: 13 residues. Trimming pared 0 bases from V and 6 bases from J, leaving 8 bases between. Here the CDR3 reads CATSRDSGNGYTF. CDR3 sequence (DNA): TGTGCCACCAGCAGAGATTCAGGGAATGGCTACACCTTC.

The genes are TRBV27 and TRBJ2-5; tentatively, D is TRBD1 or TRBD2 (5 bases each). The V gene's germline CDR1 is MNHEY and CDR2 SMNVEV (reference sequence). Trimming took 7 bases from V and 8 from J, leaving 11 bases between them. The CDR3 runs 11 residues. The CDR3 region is CASMRGPTQYF. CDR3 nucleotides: TGTGCCAGCATGAGGGGCCCTACCCAGTACTTC.

In nucleotides, the CDR3 is TGTGCCAGCAGCTCCGGCCGGGACAGGGATTACGAGCAGTACTTC. It yields the protein CASSSGRDRDYEQYF. The chain recombines TRBV11-3 with TRBJ2-7; 9 positions agree with TRBD1. Germline V gene lookup returns CDR1 SGHNT and CDR2 YENEEA. The CDR3 is 15 amino acids. V lost 4 bases to trimming and J lost 4 bases; unmatched junction nucleotides: 8.

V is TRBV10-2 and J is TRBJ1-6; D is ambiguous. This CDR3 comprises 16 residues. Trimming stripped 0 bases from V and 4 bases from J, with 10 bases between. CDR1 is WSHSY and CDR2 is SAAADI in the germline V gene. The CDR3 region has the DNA TGCGCCAGCAGTGAGTCCCTGACGGGGTATAATTCACCCCTCCACTTT. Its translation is CASSESLTGYNSPLHF.

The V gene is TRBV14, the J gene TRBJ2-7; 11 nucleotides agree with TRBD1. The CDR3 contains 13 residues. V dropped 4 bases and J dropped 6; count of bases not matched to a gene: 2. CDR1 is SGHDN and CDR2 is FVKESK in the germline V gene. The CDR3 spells CASSPDRGLEQYF. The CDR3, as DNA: TGTGCCAGCAGCCCGGACAGGGGGCTCGAGCAGTACTTC.

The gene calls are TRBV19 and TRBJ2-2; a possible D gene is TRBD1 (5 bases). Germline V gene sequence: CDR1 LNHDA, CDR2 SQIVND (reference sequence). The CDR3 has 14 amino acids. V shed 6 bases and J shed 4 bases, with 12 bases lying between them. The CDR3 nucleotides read TGTGCCAGTAGAAGAGACAGAACCACCGGGGAGCTGTTTTTT. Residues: CASRRDRTTGELFF. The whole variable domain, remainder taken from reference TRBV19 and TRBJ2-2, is DGGITQSPKYLFRKEGQNVTLSCEQNLNHDAMYWYRQDPGQGLRLIYYSQIVNDFQKGDIAEGYSVSREKKESFPLTVTSAQKNPTAFYLCASRRDRTTGELFFGEGSRLTVL.

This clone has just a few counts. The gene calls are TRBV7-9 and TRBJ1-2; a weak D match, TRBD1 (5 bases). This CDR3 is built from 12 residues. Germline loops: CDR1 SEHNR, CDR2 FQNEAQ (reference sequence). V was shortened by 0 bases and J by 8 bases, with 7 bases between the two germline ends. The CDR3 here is CASSLAQGGYTF. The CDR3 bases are TGTGCCAGCAGCTTAGCGCAGGGCGGCTACACCTTC. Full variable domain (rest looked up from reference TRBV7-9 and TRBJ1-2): DTGVSQNPRHKITKRGQNVTFRCDPISEHNRLYWYRQTLGQGPEFLTYFQNEAQLEKSRLLSDRFSAERPKGSFSTLEIQRTEQGDSAMYLCASSLAQGGYTFGSGTRLTVV.

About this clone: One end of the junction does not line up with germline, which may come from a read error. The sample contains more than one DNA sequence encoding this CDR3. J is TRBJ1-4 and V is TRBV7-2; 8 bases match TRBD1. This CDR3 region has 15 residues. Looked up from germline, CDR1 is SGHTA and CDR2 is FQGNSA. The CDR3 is CASSLAGGANEKLFF. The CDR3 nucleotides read TGTGCCAGCAGTTTAGCAGGGGGCGCCAATGAAAAACTGTTTTTT.

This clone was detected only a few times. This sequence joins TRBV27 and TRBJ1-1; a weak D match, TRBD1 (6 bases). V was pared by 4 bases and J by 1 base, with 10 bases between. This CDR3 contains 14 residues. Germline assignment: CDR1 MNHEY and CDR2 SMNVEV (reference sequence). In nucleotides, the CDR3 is TGTGCCAGCAGTTATCCGGGACAGAACACTGAAGCTTTCTTT. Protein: CASSYPGQNTEAFF.

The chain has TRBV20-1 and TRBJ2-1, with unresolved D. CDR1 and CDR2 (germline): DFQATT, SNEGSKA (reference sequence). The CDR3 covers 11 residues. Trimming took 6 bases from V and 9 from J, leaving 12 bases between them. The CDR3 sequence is CSAPTGIEQFF. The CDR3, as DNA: TGCAGTGCCCCCACTGGTATTGAGCAGTTCTTC.

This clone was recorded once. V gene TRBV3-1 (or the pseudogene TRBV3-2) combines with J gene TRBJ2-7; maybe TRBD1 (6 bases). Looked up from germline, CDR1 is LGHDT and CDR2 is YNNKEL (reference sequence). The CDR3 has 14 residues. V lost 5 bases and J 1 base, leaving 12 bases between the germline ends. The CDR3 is CASSKLGTSYEQYF. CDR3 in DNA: TGTGCCAGCAGCAAACTCGGGACATCCTACGAGCAGTACTTC.

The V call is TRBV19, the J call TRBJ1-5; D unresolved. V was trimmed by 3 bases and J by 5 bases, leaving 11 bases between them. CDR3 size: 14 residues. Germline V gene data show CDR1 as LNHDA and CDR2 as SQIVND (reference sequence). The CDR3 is CASSMWTEYQPQHF. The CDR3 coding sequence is TGTGCCAGTAGTATGTGGACGGAATATCAGCCCCAGCATTTT.

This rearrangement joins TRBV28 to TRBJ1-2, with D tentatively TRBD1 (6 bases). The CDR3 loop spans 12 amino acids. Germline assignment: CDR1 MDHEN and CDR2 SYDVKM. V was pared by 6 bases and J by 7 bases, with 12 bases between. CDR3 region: CASRTGLSGYTF. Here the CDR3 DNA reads TGTGCCAGCAGAACAGGGCTTTCTGGCTACACCTTC.

CDR3 nucleotide sequence: TGTGCCAGCAGTGAACCCGCCCGACTCTACGAGCAGTACTTC. Protein sequence: CASSEPARLYEQYF. The gene calls are TRBV25-1 and TRBJ2-7, with D unclear. V gave up 2 bases and J gave up 3 bases, with 11 bases separating them. From germline, CDR1 is MGHDK and CDR2 SYGVNS. CDR3 length equals 14 residues.

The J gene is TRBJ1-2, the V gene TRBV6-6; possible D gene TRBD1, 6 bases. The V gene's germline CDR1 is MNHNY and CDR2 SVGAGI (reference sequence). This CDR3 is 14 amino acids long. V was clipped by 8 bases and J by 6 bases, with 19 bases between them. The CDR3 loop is CASSRPGAKNGYTF. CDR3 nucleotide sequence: TGTGCCAGCTCTCGACCGGGGGCTAAAAATGGCTACACCTTC.

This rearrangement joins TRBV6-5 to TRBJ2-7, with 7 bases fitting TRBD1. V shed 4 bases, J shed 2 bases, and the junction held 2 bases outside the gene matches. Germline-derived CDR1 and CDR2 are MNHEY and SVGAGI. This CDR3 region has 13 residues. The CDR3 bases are TGTGCCAGCAGTTCGAGGGGGCCCTACGAGCAGTACTTC. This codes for CASSSRGPYEQYF.

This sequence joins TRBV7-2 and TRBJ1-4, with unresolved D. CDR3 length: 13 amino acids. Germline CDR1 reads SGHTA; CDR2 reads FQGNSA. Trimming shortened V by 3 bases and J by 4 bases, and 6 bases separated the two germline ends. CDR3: CASSFNNNEKLFF. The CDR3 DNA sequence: TGTGCCAGCAGCTTTAACAATAATGAAAAACTGTTTTTT.

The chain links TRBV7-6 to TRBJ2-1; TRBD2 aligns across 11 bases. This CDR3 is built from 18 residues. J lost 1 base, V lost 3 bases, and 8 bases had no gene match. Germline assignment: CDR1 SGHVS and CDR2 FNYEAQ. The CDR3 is CASSFPLAGVASYNEQFF. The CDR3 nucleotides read TGTGCCAGCAGCTTCCCACTAGCGGGAGTAGCGTCCTACAATGAGCAGTTCTTC.

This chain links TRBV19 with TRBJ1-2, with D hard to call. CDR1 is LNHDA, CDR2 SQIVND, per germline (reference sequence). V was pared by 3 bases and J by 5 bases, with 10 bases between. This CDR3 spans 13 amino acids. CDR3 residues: CASSIDGQYGYTF. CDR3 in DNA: TGTGCCAGTAGTATTGACGGGCAATATGGCTACACCTTC.

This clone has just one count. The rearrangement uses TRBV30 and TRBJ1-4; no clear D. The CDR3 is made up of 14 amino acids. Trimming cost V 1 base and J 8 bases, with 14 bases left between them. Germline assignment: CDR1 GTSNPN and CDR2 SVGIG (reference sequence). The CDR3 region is CAWSAKEMSEKLFF. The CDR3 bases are TGTGCCTGGAGTGCCAAGGAGATGTCGGAAAAACTGTTTTTT.